This TCR beta chain stems from a study of blood T cell repertoires in COVID-19. Study information: COVID-19 samples from acute and convalescent phases originated in the United States, Italy and Spain.

Methods used by the authors: Amplification with reference gene primers provided the estimates of nucleated cell counts. Produced via immunoSEQ multiplex PCR; TCRdb's table is partial and in-frame only. D and trimming were read from the DNA, whereas the V and J calls and clone size are those reported in that table. This sample has approximately 50,000 clones, with over 75% found just once. The CDR3 extends over 13 amino acids. Germline CDR1 and CDR2: SEHNR and FQNEAQ (reference sequence). Trimming stripped 10 bases from V and 0 bases from J, with 7 bases between. The source material was peripheral blood. The clonotype comes from a man between 70 and 80 years old with acute or convalescent COVID-19. The chain carries TRBV7-9 and TRBJ2-6; D is ambiguous. The chain's CDR3 is CATQFSGANVLTF. For the CDR3, the DNA is TGTGCCACCCAGTTCTCTGGGGCCAACGTCCTGACTTTC.